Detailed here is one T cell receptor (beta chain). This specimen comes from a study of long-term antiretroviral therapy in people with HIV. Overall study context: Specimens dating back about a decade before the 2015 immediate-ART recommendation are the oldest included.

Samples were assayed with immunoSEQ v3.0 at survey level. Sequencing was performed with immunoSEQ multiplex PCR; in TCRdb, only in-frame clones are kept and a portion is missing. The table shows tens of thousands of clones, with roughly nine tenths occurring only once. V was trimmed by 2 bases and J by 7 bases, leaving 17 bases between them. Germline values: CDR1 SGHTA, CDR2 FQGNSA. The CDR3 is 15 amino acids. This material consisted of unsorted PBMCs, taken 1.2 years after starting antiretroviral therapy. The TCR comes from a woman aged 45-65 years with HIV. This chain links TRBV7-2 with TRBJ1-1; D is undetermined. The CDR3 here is CASSLRGGGFGEAFF. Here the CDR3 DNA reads TGTGCCAGCAGCTTAAGAGGCGGTGGATTCGGTGAAGCTTTCTTT.